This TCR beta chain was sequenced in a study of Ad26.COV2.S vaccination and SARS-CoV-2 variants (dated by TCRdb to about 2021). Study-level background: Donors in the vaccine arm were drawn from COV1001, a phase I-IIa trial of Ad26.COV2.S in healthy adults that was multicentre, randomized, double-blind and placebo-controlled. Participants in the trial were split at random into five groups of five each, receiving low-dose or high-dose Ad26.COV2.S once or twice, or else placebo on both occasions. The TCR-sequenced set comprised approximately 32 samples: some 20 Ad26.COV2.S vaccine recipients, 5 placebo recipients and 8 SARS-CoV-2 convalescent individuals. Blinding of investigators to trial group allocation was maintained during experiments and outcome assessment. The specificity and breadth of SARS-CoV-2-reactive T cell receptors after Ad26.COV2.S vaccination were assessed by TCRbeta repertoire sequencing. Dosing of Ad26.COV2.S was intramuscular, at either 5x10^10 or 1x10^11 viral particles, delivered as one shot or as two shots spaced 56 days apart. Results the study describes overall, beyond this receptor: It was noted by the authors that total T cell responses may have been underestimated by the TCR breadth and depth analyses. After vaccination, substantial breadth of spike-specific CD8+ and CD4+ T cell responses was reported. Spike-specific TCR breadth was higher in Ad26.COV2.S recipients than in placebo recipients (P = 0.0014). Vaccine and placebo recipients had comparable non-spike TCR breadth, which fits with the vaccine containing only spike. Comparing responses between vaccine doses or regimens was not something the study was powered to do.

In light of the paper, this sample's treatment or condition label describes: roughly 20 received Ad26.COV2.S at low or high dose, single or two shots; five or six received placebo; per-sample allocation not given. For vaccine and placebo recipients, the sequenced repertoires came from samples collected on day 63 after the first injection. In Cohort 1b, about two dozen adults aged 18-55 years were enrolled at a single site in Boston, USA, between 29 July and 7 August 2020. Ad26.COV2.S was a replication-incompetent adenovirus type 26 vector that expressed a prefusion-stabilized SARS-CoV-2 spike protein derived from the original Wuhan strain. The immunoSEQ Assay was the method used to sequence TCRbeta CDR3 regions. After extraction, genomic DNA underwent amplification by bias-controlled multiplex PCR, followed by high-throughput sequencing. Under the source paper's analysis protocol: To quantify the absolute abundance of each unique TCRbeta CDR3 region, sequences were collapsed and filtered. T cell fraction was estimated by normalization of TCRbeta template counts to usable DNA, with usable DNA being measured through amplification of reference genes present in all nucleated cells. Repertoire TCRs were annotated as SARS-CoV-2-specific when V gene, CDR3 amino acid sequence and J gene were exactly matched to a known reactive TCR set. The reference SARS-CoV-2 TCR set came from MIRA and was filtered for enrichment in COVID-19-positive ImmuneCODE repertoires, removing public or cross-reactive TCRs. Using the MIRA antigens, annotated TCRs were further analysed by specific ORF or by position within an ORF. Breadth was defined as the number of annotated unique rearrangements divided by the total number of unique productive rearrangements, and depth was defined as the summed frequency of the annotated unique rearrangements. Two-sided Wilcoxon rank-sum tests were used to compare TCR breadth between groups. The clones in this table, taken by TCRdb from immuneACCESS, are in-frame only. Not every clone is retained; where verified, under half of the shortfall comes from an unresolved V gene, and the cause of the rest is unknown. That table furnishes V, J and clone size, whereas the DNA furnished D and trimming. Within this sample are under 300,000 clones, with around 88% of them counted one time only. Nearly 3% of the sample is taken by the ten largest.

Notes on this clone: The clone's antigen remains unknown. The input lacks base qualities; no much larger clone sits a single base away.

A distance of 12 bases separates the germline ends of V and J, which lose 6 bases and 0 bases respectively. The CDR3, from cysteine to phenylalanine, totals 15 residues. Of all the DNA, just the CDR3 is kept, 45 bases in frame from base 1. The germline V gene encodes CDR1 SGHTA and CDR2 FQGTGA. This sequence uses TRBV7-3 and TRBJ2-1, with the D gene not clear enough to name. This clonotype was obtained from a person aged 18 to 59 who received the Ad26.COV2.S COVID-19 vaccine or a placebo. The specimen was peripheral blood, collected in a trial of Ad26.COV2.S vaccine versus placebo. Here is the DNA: TGTGCCAGCAGTATAACTGTAAGCTCCTACAATGAGCAGTTCTTC. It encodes CASSITVSSYNEQFF.